What follows are 8 T cell receptor beta chains derived from one specimen sequenced in a study of control samples from healthy donors and cancer patients. The protocol was immunoSEQ multiplex PCR, while the TCRdb copy is restricted to in-frame clones and leaves out a portion. The table includes under 200,000 clones, about 94% detected once. The sequenced material came from blood. The receptors here all came from a woman in her thirties or forties in good health.

DNA for the CDR3: TGCGCCAGCAGCCTAGGACAGGAGGGCGGAAAACTGTTTTTT. It translates to CASSLGQEGGKLFF. The rearrangement joins TRBV5-1 to TRBJ1-4; 7 nucleotides agree with TRBD1. CDR3 length: 14 amino acids. With 4 bases clipped from V and 10 bases from J, the junction kept 10 bases outside the gene matches. CDR1 and CDR2 from the germline V gene are SGHRS and YFSETQ.

The V and J genes are TRBV3-1 (or the pseudogene TRBV3-2) and TRBJ2-7; D gene unclear. CDR1 is LGHDT and CDR2 is YNNKEL in the germline V gene (reference sequence). Trimming left V 2 bases short and J 2 bases short, with 7 bases between. The CDR3 has 13 residues. Here the CDR3 DNA reads TGTGCCAGCAGCCAACGGACCCCCTACGAGCAGTACTTC. It specifies CASSQRTPYEQYF.

V usage is TRBV5-1 and J usage is TRBJ2-6; D is perhaps TRBD1 (7 bases). The CDR3 runs to 16 residues. Germline CDR1 SGHRS, CDR2 YFSETQ. V dropped 2 bases and J dropped 4 bases, with 13 bases sitting between them. CDR3 sequence (DNA): TGCGCCAGCAGCTTTACAGGGGCGGGAGGGGCCAACGTCCTGACTTTC. It is translated as CASSFTGAGGANVLTF.

The V call is TRBV5-4, the J call TRBJ1-5, with 8 bases identical to TRBD1. From germline, CDR1 is SGHNT and CDR2 YYREEE (reference sequence). CDR3 length: 15 amino acids. Germline trimming cut 2 bases from V and 3 bases from J; bases unmatched to any gene: 4. CDR3 in amino acids: CASSFGQGVNQPQHF. The CDR3 DNA reads TGTGCCAGCAGCTTTGGACAGGGCGTCAATCAGCCCCAGCATTTT.

The chain is built from TRBV15 and TRBJ1-3, with D hard to call. Germline assignment: CDR1 LNHNV and CDR2 YYDKDF (reference sequence). The CDR3 loop spans 15 amino acids. V dropped 1 base and J dropped 0 bases, with 7 bases sitting between them. This chain's CDR3 is CATSRVRNSGNTIYF. CDR3 DNA: TGTGCCACCAGCAGAGTGCGGAACTCTGGAAACACCATATATTTT.

The chain joins TRBV4-3 to TRBJ2-7; D remains unclear. The CDR3 totals 14 residues. Germline assignment: CDR1 LGHNA and CDR2 YSLEER. Trimming removed 1 base from V and 1 base from J, with 8 bases in between. CDR3 amino acids: CASSQGRFSYEQYF. CDR3 DNA sequence: TGCGCCAGCAGCCAAGGAAGGTTTTCCTACGAGCAGTACTTC.

The chain joins TRBV4-3 to TRBJ2-1; 13 nucleotides align to TRBD2. V trimming: 5 bases; J trimming: 5 bases; junction bases outside the gene matches: 9. CDR1 LGHNA and CDR2 YSLEER come from the germline V gene. The CDR3 totals 17 residues. This CDR3 is CASSKTSGRSADNEQFF. The CDR3 region has the DNA TGCGCCAGCAGCAAGACTAGCGGGAGGTCGGCTGACAATGAGCAGTTCTTC.

This clone was detected a few times. The chain combines TRBV18 with TRBJ1-6; no clear D. The V and J ends lost 6 bases and 9 bases respectively, with 12 bases between them. Germline CDR1 KGHSH, CDR2 LQKENI. This CDR3 spans 13 amino acids. The CDR3 is CASSDGLGSPLHF. The CDR3 DNA follows: TGTGCCAGCTCGGACGGCCTTGGTTCACCCCTCCACTTT.